The present TCR beta chain was sequenced within a study of cytotoxic CD8 clonotypes in ibrutinib-treated CLL. Study-level points and caveats: There were few public clonotypes, and on treatment they contracted or stayed stable. Clonality showed a rise at ibrutinib response that reversed toward baseline at progression.

Measured with immunoSEQ multiplex PCR; TCRdb has only the in-frame clones, and not every one. The sample carries some 200,000 clones, roughly 73% recorded once. Regarding this clone: Its antigen is unknown.

Germline V gives CDR1 MNHEY, CDR2 SMNVEV (reference sequence). There are 15 residues in the CDR3. V trimming: 2 bases; J trimming: 10 bases; junction bases outside the gene matches: 10. This clonotype was obtained from a human donor with chronic lymphocytic leukemia. The chain couples TRBV27 to TRBJ2-1, with TRBD2 matching 8 bases. The sequences come from PBMCs, collected after 12 months of ibrutinib treatment. The CDR3 reads CASSLGRGGLYEQFF. CDR3 nucleotide sequence: TGTGCCAGCAGTTTAGGCCGGGGGGGCCTATACGAGCAGTTCTTC.